This T cell receptor beta chain stems from a study of blood T cell repertoires in COVID-19. This clone was seen repeatedly, ten times or more. CDR1 is MDHEN and CDR2 is SYDVKM in the germline V gene. There are 13 residues in the CDR3. With V trimmed by 4 bases and J by 5 bases, 4 bases remained unmatched. Methods used by the authors: The assay estimated nucleated cells by amplifying reference gene primers. Method: immunoSEQ multiplex PCR; TCRdb's copy keeps in-frame clones and lacks some. V and J calls and clone size are those listed in that table; D and trimming were worked out from the DNA. The data show about 280,000 clones, 75% to 90% seen once.

This chain links TRBV28 with TRBJ1-1, with TRBD1 matching over 7 bases. The sequenced sample consisted of PBMCs or T cells enriched from blood (not recorded which). The sequence was collected from a woman in her forties or fifties who had recovered from COVID-19. The CDR3 region is CASSSDRVTEAFF. The CDR3 DNA reads as TGTGCCAGCAGTTCCGACAGGGTAACTGAAGCTTTCTTT.